One and the same sample provided the 32 T cell receptor beta chains below, sequenced in a study of radiotherapy plus CTLA-4 blockade in lung cancer. Sequencing used immunoSEQ multiplex PCR; TCRdb keeps in-frame clones, though not all of them. Here the sample spans tens of thousands of clones, around 75% being singletons. The source was peripheral blood, collected from a patient treated with radiotherapy plus ipilimumab. Receptors were obtained from a human donor with non-small cell lung cancer who had a complete response to radiotherapy plus ipilimumab.

In this sample, this clone turned up a few times. The chain employs TRBV7-6 and TRBJ2-2; TRBD2 matches at 14 bases. Germline trimming cut 6 bases from V and 1 base from J; bases unmatched to any gene: 7. The CDR3 is 18 amino acids. CDR1 is SGHVS and CDR2 is FNYEAQ in the germline V gene. The CDR3 sequence: CASRFTGTSGRNTGELFF. The CDR3, as DNA: TGTGCCAGCAGATTTACCGGGACTAGCGGGAGGAACACCGGGGAGCTGTTTTTT.

The chain uses TRBV5-8 and TRBJ1-4, with D unresolved. The ends were cut back, 4 bases at V and 4 bases at J, with 5 bases in the middle. Germline V CDR1 and CDR2: SGHTS, YDEGEE. The length of the CDR3 is 12 residues. CDR3: CASSANNEKLFF. The DNA for the CDR3 is TGTGCCAGCAGCGCGAATAATGAAAAACTGTTTTTT.

The genes are TRBV7-9 and TRBJ2-1; 8 positions match TRBD1. J lost 1 base, V lost 5 bases, and 13 bases had no gene match. Germline lookup yields CDR1 SEHNR and CDR2 FQNEAQ (reference sequence). The CDR3 has 18 amino acids. In DNA, the CDR3 is TGTGCCAGCAGCCCACCCGGACAGGGATTCGGGTCCTACAATGAGCAGTTCTTC. It translates to CASSPPGQGFGSYNEQFF.

The rearrangement joins TRBV15 to TRBJ2-2, with 7 bases fitting TRBD1. With 1 base clipped from V and 1 base from J, the junction kept 3 bases outside the gene matches. Germline assignment: CDR1 LNHNV and CDR2 YYDKDF (reference sequence). The CDR3 consists of 16 residues. The CDR3 is CATSRAGQWNTGELFF. For the CDR3, the DNA is TGTGCCACCAGCAGAGCGGGACAGTGGAACACCGGGGAGCTGTTTTTT.

The genes are TRBV30 and TRBJ1-5, with 9 bases matching TRBD1. The CDR3 runs to 13 residues. Trimming cost V 5 bases and J 7 bases; bases outside gene matches: 6. The V gene's germline CDR1 is GTSNPN and CDR2 SVGIG (reference sequence). CDR3 in amino acids: CAWAGQGLQPQHF. As DNA, the CDR3 is TGTGCCTGGGCCGGACAGGGGTTGCAGCCCCAGCATTTT.

The genes are TRBV2 and TRBJ2-7, with D perhaps matching TRBD1 (6 bases). V dropped 6 bases and J dropped 0 bases, with 9 bases sitting between them. Germline lookup yields CDR1 SNHLY and CDR2 FYNNEI. CDR3 length: 13 residues. DNA for the CDR3: TGTGCCAGCAGGATACAGGGCTCCTACGAGCAGTACTTC. Translation gives CASRIQGSYEQYF.

CDR3: CASSPPGYGYTF. CDR3 in DNA: TGTGCCAGCAGCCCCCCCGGGTATGGCTACACCTTC. The rearrangement uses TRBV7-2 and TRBJ1-2; no clear D gene. There are 12 residues in the CDR3. V dropped 5 bases and J dropped 5 bases, with 9 bases sitting between them. Per germline, CDR1 SGHTA and CDR2 FQGNSA.

The chain couples TRBV6-1 to TRBJ2-1; D call uncertain. The CDR3 has 14 residues. V was shortened by 6 bases and J by 0 bases, with 9 bases between the two germline ends. The germline gives CDR1 MNHNS, CDR2 SASEGT. The DNA for the CDR3 is TGTGCCAGCAGATTACCGAGCTCCTACAATGAGCAGTTCTTC. Its translation: CASRLPSSYNEQFF.

The gene calls are TRBV5-5 and TRBJ1-5; D uncertain. The V end was cut by 0 bases, the J end by 1 base, with 5 bases between. This CDR3 spans 14 amino acids. Germline V CDR1 and CDR2: SGHKS, YYEKEE (reference sequence). CDR3: CASSLVLSNQPQHF. The CDR3 DNA follows: TGTGCCAGCAGCTTGGTCTTGAGCAATCAGCCCCAGCATTTT.

This chain links TRBV7-2 with TRBJ2-5; D is possibly TRBD2 (6 bases). Germline CDR1 SGHTA, CDR2 FQGNSA. This CDR3 contains 16 residues. V lost 4 bases and J 0 bases, leaving 15 bases between the germline ends. CDR3 in DNA: TGTGCCAGCAGCTCCCGGGGACTCGCAAACCAAGAGACCCAGTACTTC. Encoded protein: CASSSRGLANQETQYF.

This chain joins TRBV7-2 and TRBJ1-1; tentative D call: TRBD1 (6 bases). Germline V gives CDR1 SGHTA, CDR2 FQGNSA. The CDR3 is 13 amino acids. The V and J ends lost 6 bases and 8 bases respectively, with 16 bases between them. CDR3 residues: CASRSRGTSEAFF. The DNA for the CDR3 is TGTGCCAGCAGGTCTCGAGGGACATCCGAAGCTTTCTTT.

The genes are TRBV7-2 and TRBJ2-7; TRBD2 aligns across 10 bases. This CDR3 is built from 18 residues. After removal of 1 base from V and 0 bases from J, the junction contained 9 bases not matched to a gene. From germline, CDR1 is SGHTA and CDR2 FQGNSA. CDR3 residues: CASSLGSGRSYSSYEQYV. CDR3 nucleotide sequence: TGTGCCAGCAGCTTAGGTAGCGGGAGGTCCTACAGCTCCTACGAGCAGTACGTC.

V gene TRBV7-9 combines with J gene TRBJ1-3; tentative D call: TRBD1 (5 bases). The CDR3 loop spans 16 amino acids. Germline V CDR1 and CDR2: SEHNR, FQNEAQ (reference sequence). V lost 1 base to trimming and J lost 0 bases, with 10 bases between them. The DNA of the CDR3 is TGTGCCAGCAGCTTAGGGAAGGACATCTCTGGAAACACCATATATTTT. Protein sequence: CASSLGKDISGNTIYF.

This sequence joins TRBV6-5 and TRBJ2-7, with 9 bases that match TRBD1. Germline-derived CDR1 and CDR2 are MNHEY and SVGAGI. The CDR3 totals 15 residues. V lost 2 bases and J lost 1; bases outside the gene matches: 3. CDR3 sequence reads: CASSYKGTGSYEQYF. DNA for the CDR3: TGTGCCAGCAGTTACAAGGGGACAGGGTCCTACGAGCAGTACTTC.

V and J are TRBV7-9 and TRBJ2-2; a possible D gene is TRBD2 (6 bases). This CDR3 spans 15 amino acids. Deletions cut 3 bases from V and 0 bases from J, with 8 bases between. Germline V lookup: CDR1 SEHNR, CDR2 FQNEAQ (reference sequence). The CDR3 DNA sequence: TGTGCCAGCAGCTTCGCGGGATCGAACACCGGGGAGCTGTTTTTT. Its translation: CASSFAGSNTGELFF.

This clone was picked up one time. The CDR3 loop reads CAWRGGQGISYGYTF. The CDR3 nucleotides read TGTGCCTGGAGGGGGGGACAGGGTATTAGCTATGGCTACACCTTC. The chain joins TRBV30 to TRBJ1-2; TRBD1 agrees at 9 bases. The ends lost 3 bases at V and 4 bases at J; junction bases unmatched: 9. The germline CDR1 and CDR2 sequences are GTSNPN and SVGIG (reference sequence). CDR3 length: 15 amino acids.

This chain uses TRBV2 with TRBJ2-3; TRBD2 matches 9 bases. CDR3 size: 14 residues. The junction had 9 bases not matched to a gene; V was cut back by 8 bases and J by 6 bases. CDR1 and CDR2 from the germline V gene are SNHLY and FYNNEI. As DNA, the CDR3 is TGTGCCAGCCGACTAGCGGATAAGTGGGATACGCAGTATTTT. Protein product: CASRLADKWDTQYF.

This chain uses TRBV18 with TRBJ1-1; 9 bases align to TRBD1. V was clipped by 1 base and J by 3 bases; unmatched bases: 0. The CDR3 is 14 residues long. The V gene's germline CDR1 is KGHSH and CDR2 LQKENI. The CDR3 loop is CASSPRTGDTEAFF. The CDR3 DNA reads as TGTGCCAGCTCACCACGGACAGGGGACACTGAAGCTTTCTTT.

CDR3 in amino acids: CASSGSLRAAGNTIYF. The CDR3 DNA is TGTGCCAGCAGTGGAAGTTTGAGGGCGGCTGGAAACACCATATATTTT. The J gene is TRBJ1-3, the V gene TRBV2; D not resolved. Trimming stripped 4 bases from V and 2 bases from J, with 15 bases between. The V gene's germline CDR1 is SNHLY and CDR2 FYNNEI. The CDR3 extends over 16 amino acids.

The rearrangement joins TRBV2 to TRBJ1-5, with 8 positions matching TRBD1. Per the germline V gene, CDR1 is SNHLY and CDR2 is FYNNEI. The CDR3 is 14 residues long. V gave up 5 bases and J gave up 2 bases; unmatched junction bases: 2. CDR3 protein: CASSRQGRNQPQHF. The CDR3 nucleotides are TGTGCCAGCAGTAGACAGGGGCGCAATCAGCCCCAGCATTTT.

The rearrangement uses TRBV14 and TRBJ2-7; D remains ambiguous. The germline CDR1 and CDR2 sequences are SGHDN and FVKESK. The length of the CDR3 is 11 residues. V gave up 2 bases and J gave up 3 bases, with 2 bases separating them. The CDR3 spells CASSQYYEQYF. CDR3 in DNA: TGTGCCAGCAGCCAATACTACGAGCAGTACTTC.

The chain couples TRBV5-1 to TRBJ2-6, with D possibly TRBD2 on 5 matching bases. V lost 0 bases to trimming and J lost 1 base, with 8 bases between them. Germline V gene sequence: CDR1 SGHRS, CDR2 YFSETQ. This CDR3 spans 16 amino acids. CDR3 protein: CASSLEPGSGANVLTF. CDR3 coding DNA: TGCGCCAGCAGCTTGGAGCCGGGGTCTGGGGCCAACGTCCTGACTTTC.

The gene calls are TRBV14 and TRBJ2-5; D is undetermined. Germline values: CDR1 SGHDN, CDR2 FVKESK. V lost 1 base and J 5 bases, leaving 14 bases between the germline ends. This CDR3 comprises 15 residues. The CDR3, as DNA: TGTGCCAGCAGCCAAGTAACCCCGGGTAGGGAGACCCAGTACTTC. Translation: CASSQVTPGRETQYF.

Notes on this clone: The same CDR3 can be traced to other DNA sequences in this sample. The rearrangement joins TRBV25-1 to TRBJ1-1; 9 bases are a match to TRBD1. The germline gives CDR1 MGHDK, CDR2 SYGVNS. The V gene end was trimmed by 3 bases and the J gene end by 2 bases; junction bases not matched to a gene: 4. CDR3 length: 15 residues. CDR3: CASSDPGQGNTEAFF. CDR3 sequence (DNA): TGTGCCAGCAGTGACCCGGGACAGGGAAACACTGAAGCTTTCTTT. The full variable domain, its missing parts supplied by reference TRBV25-1 and TRBJ1-1, is EADIYQTPRYLVIGTGKKITLECSQTMGHDKMYWYQQDPGMELHLIHYSYGVNSTEKGDLSSESTVSRIRTEHFPLTLESARPSHTSQYLCASSDPGQGNTEAFFGQGTRLTVV.

This chain uses TRBV9 with TRBJ1-4; the match to TRBD1 covers 8 bases. This CDR3 spans 15 amino acids. V dropped 6 bases and J dropped 4; count of bases not matched to a gene: 8. CDR1 and CDR2 (germline): SGDLS, YYNGEE. In DNA, the CDR3 is TGTGCCAGCAACCTAGGGACAGGCTATAATGAAAAACTGTTTTTT. As protein: CASNLGTGYNEKLFF.

The CDR3 DNA reads TGCAGCGTTGAGCCGGGTGGAGGAGAGACCCAGTACTTC. Translated: CSVEPGGGETQYF. V gene TRBV29-1 combines with J gene TRBJ2-5; tentatively, D is TRBD2 (5 bases). Trimming removed 3 bases at V and 4 bases at J, with 12 bases between. The CDR3 runs 13 residues. Germline V gene data show CDR1 as SQVTM and CDR2 as ANQGSEA.

This chain uses TRBV11-2 with TRBJ1-2, with no clear D. V lost 4 bases to trimming and J lost 4 bases, with 10 bases between them. CDR3 length: 13 amino acids. Germline CDR1 is SGHAT and CDR2 is FQNNGV. CDR3 nucleotide sequence: TGTGCCAGCAGCTCTGGACGGGGCTATGGCTACACCTTC. Translation gives CASSSGRGYGYTF.

The table lists this clone with a few counts. The chain combines TRBV29-1 with TRBJ2-3; perhaps TRBD1 as D (6 bases). CDR1 and CDR2 (germline): SQVTM, ANQGSEA. The CDR3 is 13 amino acids. The V end lost 3 bases, the J end lost 6 bases, and 13 bases lay between the germline ends. The CDR3: CSVDGRGGDTQYF. The CDR3 nucleotides read TGCAGCGTTGATGGCAGGGGTGGGGATACGCAGTATTTT.

This sequence joins TRBV19 and TRBJ2-5; 9 positions agree with TRBD1. Germline CDR1 reads LNHDA; CDR2 reads SQIVND (reference sequence). The V gene end was trimmed by 6 bases and the J gene end by 5 bases; junction bases not matched to a gene: 13. This CDR3 has 16 residues. The CDR3 DNA is TGTGCCAGTAGAAAACAGGGGGCGGGTCATATTGAGACCCAGTACTTC. This sequence encodes CASRKQGAGHIETQYF.

The chain recombines TRBV27 with TRBJ1-5; 7 positions agree with TRBD1. V lost 5 bases, J lost 7 bases, and 11 bases stayed unmatched. There are 15 residues in the CDR3. Germline values: CDR1 MNHEY, CDR2 SMNVEV (reference sequence). The CDR3 spells CASSLTGRNGQPQHF. CDR3 nucleotide sequence: TGTGCCAGCAGTCTGACAGGGAGGAACGGCCAGCCCCAGCATTTT.

The chain is built from TRBV6-1 and TRBJ2-7, with 11 bases fitting TRBD1. Losses at the gene ends were 4 bases for V and 7 bases for J; bases not matched to a gene: 9. This CDR3 contains 15 residues. The germline V gene has CDR1 MNHNS and CDR2 SASEGT. The CDR3, as DNA: TGTGCCAGCAGTGCCGGGACAGGGGGAGGAAGGGAGCAGTACGTC. It translates to CASSAGTGGGREQYV.

The gene calls are TRBV11-3 and TRBJ1-2, with 10 bases matching TRBD1. Germline V gene sequence: CDR1 SGHNT, CDR2 YENEEA. With 6 bases clipped from V and 7 bases from J, the junction kept 5 bases outside the gene matches. The CDR3 runs to 13 residues. The CDR3 loop reads CASRGTGEVGYTF. The CDR3 nucleotides are TGTGCCAGCAGGGGGACAGGGGAGGTTGGCTACACCTTC. The entire variable domain, with the rest obtained from reference TRBV11-3 and TRBJ1-2, is as follows: EAGVVQSPRYKIIEKKQPVAFWCNPISGHNTLYWYLQNLGQGPELLIRYENEEAVDDSQLPKDRFSAERLKGVDSTLKIQPAELGDSAVYLCASRGTGEVGYTFGSGTRLTVV.